Each of the 31 T cell receptor beta chains below was sequenced from the same sample in a study of blood T cell repertoires in COVID-19 (dated by TCRdb to the early 2020s). Library method: the immunoSEQ multiplex PCR assay. This immuneACCESS table, as held by TCRdb, lists in-frame sequences with V and J called but not all clones. Of the missing ones, under half trace to an unresolved V gene in checked studies; the others have no known cause. This sample has 200,000 to 250,000 clones in its table, and 88% of those were observed once. The ten largest clones represent over 12% of the sample. The sequencing sample was made of PBMCs or T cells enriched from blood (not recorded which). The receptors come from a woman aged 45-60 years with acute COVID-19.

The chain recombines TRBV5-8 with TRBJ1-3, with 7 bases matching TRBD1. CDR1 and CDR2 from the germline V gene are SGHTS and YDEGEE. This CDR3 region has 17 residues. The J segment lost 0 bases and the V segment lost 4 bases, leaving 10 bases of the junction unmatched. The CDR3 sequence: CASSAPGGGSSGNTIYF. The CDR3 nucleotides read TGTGCCAGCAGCGCACCAGGGGGAGGAAGCTCTGGAAACACCATATATTTT.

The chain has TRBV2 and TRBJ2-7; the match to TRBD2 covers 13 bases. Per the germline V gene, CDR1 is SNHLY and CDR2 is FYNNEI. The CDR3 covers 14 residues. V lost 8 bases to trimming and J lost 2 bases; unmatched junction nucleotides: 3. CDR3 loop: CASGLAGAPYEQYF. The CDR3 DNA is TGTGCCAGCGGACTAGCGGGAGCTCCCTACGAGCAGTACTTC.

The rearrangement joins TRBV30 to TRBJ2-2, with D possibly matching TRBD1 (6 bases). The CDR3 runs to 13 residues. The germline CDR1 and CDR2 sequences are GTSNPN and SVGIG (reference sequence). The V end was cut by 2 bases, the J end by 7 bases, with 11 bases between. DNA of the CDR3: TGTGCCTGGAGTATACAGGGTAACGGGGAGCTGTTTTTT. This encodes CAWSIQGNGELFF.

The genes are TRBV18 and TRBJ2-7; 10 bases are a match to TRBD1. Germline V gives CDR1 KGHSH, CDR2 LQKENI. The CDR3 spans 14 residues. The J segment lost 7 bases and the V segment lost 3 bases, leaving 6 bases of the junction unmatched. CDR3 nucleotides: TGTGCCAGCTCACCGGGGGGACAGGGGCGAGAGCAGTACTTC. It yields the protein CASSPGGQGREQYF.

A few counts support this clone. The chain employs TRBV29-1 and TRBJ1-1, with D uncertain. Germline assignment: CDR1 SQVTM and CDR2 ANQGSEA. CDR3 size: 11 residues. V gave up 3 bases and J gave up 2 bases, with 4 bases separating them. CDR3 in amino acids: CSVEANTEAFF. As DNA, the CDR3 is TGCAGCGTTGAGGCTAACACTGAAGCTTTCTTT.

The rearrangement joins TRBV7-9 to TRBJ1-1, with 9 bases aligning to TRBD1. The CDR3 covers 14 residues. The germline CDR1 and CDR2 sequences are SEHNR and FQNEAQ (reference sequence). Trimming at V came to 0 bases and at J to 11 bases, leaving 7 bases not matched to a gene. As DNA, the CDR3 is TGTGCCAGCAGCTTAGCGGCACGACAGGGGGATGCTTTCTTT. Amino acid sequence: CASSLAARQGDAFF.

This clone was counted many times. The V call is TRBV13, the J call TRBJ1-2, with 9 positions matching TRBD1. V lost 0 bases and J lost 4; bases outside the gene matches: 9. Germline V gene data show CDR1 as PRHDT and CDR2 as FYEKMQ (reference sequence). This CDR3 contains 17 residues. The CDR3 nucleotides are TGTGCCAGCAGCTTAGGGGCGACAGGGGGTATCGGCTATGGCTACACCTTC. Translation: CASSLGATGGIGYGYTF.

The gene calls are TRBV7-9 and TRBJ2-1; 12 nucleotides align to TRBD2. The ends lost 5 bases at V and 7 bases at J; junction bases unmatched: 9. The CDR3 sequence is 16 residues long. CDR1 is SEHNR and CDR2 is FQNEAQ in the germline V gene (reference sequence). The CDR3 coding sequence is TGTGCCAGCAGCCAGACTAGCGGGAGAGTTGGAAATGAGCAGTTCTTC. It translates to CASSQTSGRVGNEQFF.

The chain has TRBV18 and TRBJ2-1, with 7 bases aligning to TRBD2. The V and J ends lost 3 bases and 3 bases, in that order; junction bases with no gene match: 5. This CDR3 has 15 amino acids. CDR1 and CDR2 from the germline V gene are KGHSH and LQKENI. The CDR3 DNA is TGTGCCAGCTCACCCCTGGGGGGGAACTACAATGAGCAGTTCTTC. Translated: CASSPLGGNYNEQFF.

The chain employs TRBV5-4 and TRBJ1-2, with a possible D match to TRBD1 (6 bases). The CDR3 runs to 14 residues. Between the trimmed V and J ends, which lost 3 bases and 8 bases, there was a span of 17 bases. CDR1 and CDR2 (germline): SGHNT, YYREEE (reference sequence). CDR3 coding DNA: TGTGCCAGCAGCTCCGGACAGTCGGGCCGGGGCTACACCTTC. It codes for CASSSGQSGRGYTF.

The V call is TRBV28, the J call TRBJ2-7, with 10 bases that match TRBD1. The CDR3 is 14 residues long. J lost 3 bases, V lost 7 bases, and 6 bases had no gene match. Germline loops: CDR1 MDHEN, CDR2 SYDVKM. The chain's CDR3 is CASTVDRGYYEQYF. CDR3 nucleotides: TGTGCCAGCACCGTGGACAGGGGGTACTACGAGCAGTACTTC.

This CDR3 reads CASRSGLAGLVEQYF. CDR3 coding DNA: TGTGCCAGCCGCTCAGGACTAGCGGGATTAGTCGAGCAGTACTTC. This rearrangement joins TRBV11-2 to TRBJ2-7; TRBD2 agrees at 12 bases. The length of the CDR3 is 15 residues. From germline, CDR1 is SGHAT and CDR2 FQNNGV. With 8 bases clipped from V and 6 bases from J, the junction kept 11 bases outside the gene matches.

The rearrangement joins TRBV7-3 to TRBJ2-5; TRBD2 aligns across 8 bases. Per the germline V gene, CDR1 is SGHTA and CDR2 is FQGTGA. Trimming at V came to 1 base and at J to 5 bases, leaving 6 bases not matched to a gene. This CDR3 region has 15 residues. The CDR3 sequence is CASSLMASGFETQYF. CDR3 in DNA: TGTGCCAGCAGCTTAATGGCTAGCGGGTTTGAGACCCAGTACTTC. Full variable domain (remainder filled in from reference TRBV7-3 and TRBJ2-5): GAGVSQTPSNKVTEKGKYVELRCDPISGHTALYWYRQSLGQGPEFLIYFQGTGAADDSGLPNDRFFAVRPEGSVSTLKIQRTERGDSAVYLCASSLMASGFETQYFGPGTRLLVL.

The chain links TRBV27 to TRBJ1-5, with unresolved D. Germline CDR1 MNHEY, CDR2 SMNVEV (reference sequence). Trimming took off 5 bases at V and 2 bases at J, with 10 bases between the two ends. The CDR3 length is 14 residues. The CDR3 DNA reads TGTGCCAGCAGTCCAGAGGCGCGCAATCAGCCCCAGCATTTT. Translation gives CASSPEARNQPQHF.

J is TRBJ1-1 and V is TRBV11-3; 7 positions match TRBD1. The CDR3 is made up of 13 amino acids. V lost 1 base to trimming and J lost 4 bases; unmatched junction nucleotides: 0. Germline V gene lookup returns CDR1 SGHNT and CDR2 YENEEA. DNA for the CDR3: TGTGCCAGCAGCTTAGGACAGGGCACTGAAGCTTTCTTT. It yields the protein CASSLGQGTEAFF.

The chain uses TRBV24-1 and TRBJ2-1, with D possibly TRBD2 on 5 matching bases. Per germline, CDR1 KGHDR and CDR2 SFDVKD. Trimming removed 0 bases at V and 4 bases at J, with 15 bases between. The CDR3 totals 17 residues. Here the CDR3 DNA reads TGTGCCACCAGTGATTTGGGGTCCCCCCGGGGATACAATGAGCAGTTCTTC. This translates into CATSDLGSPRGYNEQFF.

The rearrangement uses TRBV5-5 and TRBJ2-7; 9 bases match TRBD1. The germline CDR1 and CDR2 sequences are SGHKS and YYEKEE (reference sequence). The V segment lost 4 bases and the J segment 0 bases; nucleotides outside the gene matches: 5. The CDR3 runs to 15 residues. Here the CDR3 DNA reads TGTGCCAGCAGCCCGGGGACAGGGACCTCCTACGAGCAGTACTTC. Translated: CASSPGTGTSYEQYF.

V is TRBV12-5 and J is TRBJ2-7; 7 bases match TRBD1. V lost 3 bases to trimming and J lost 5 bases; unmatched junction nucleotides: 4. Germline lookup yields CDR1 LGHNT and CDR2 FRNRAP. This CDR3 region has 13 residues. The CDR3 bases are TGTGCTAGTGGTTTCGCGGACAGGCACGAGCAGTACTTC. Translating gives CASGFADRHEQYF.

V is TRBV6-2 or TRBV6-3 and J is TRBJ1-2; weak D call: TRBD1 (5 bases). Trimming removed 4 bases from V and 2 bases from J, with 8 bases in between. CDR3 length: 13 amino acids. CDR1 and CDR2 from the germline V gene are MNHEY and SVGEGT. The CDR3: CASSWNRNYGYTF. The DNA of the CDR3 is TGTGCCAGCAGTTGGAACAGGAACTATGGCTACACCTTC.

The chain employs TRBV11-2 and TRBJ2-7, with D possibly matching TRBD1 (5 bases). Trimming cost V 4 bases and J 6 bases, with 16 bases left between them. Germline CDR1 is SGHAT and CDR2 is FQNNGV. CDR3 length: 14 amino acids. CDR3 sequence (DNA): TGTGCCAGCAGCTCCCAAGACAGTACGGGCGAGCAGTACTTC. Protein: CASSSQDSTGEQYF.

The rearrangement uses TRBV5-1 and TRBJ1-2; 7 bases align to TRBD1. This CDR3 has 17 residues. Unmatched junction bases numbered 12, after V lost 3 bases and J lost 1 base. CDR1 and CDR2 from the germline V gene are SGHRS and YFSETQ. The CDR3 coding sequence is TGCGCCAGCAGCTCGAGGTTAAGGGGGCGCGTTAACTATGGCTACACCTTC. Amino acid sequence: CASSSRLRGRVNYGYTF. Variable domain in full (rest from reference TRBV5-1 and TRBJ1-2): KAGVTQTPRYLIKTRGQQVTLSCSPISGHRSVSWYQQTPGQGLQFLFEYFSETQRNKGNFPGRFSGRQFSNSRSEMNVSTLELGDSALYLCASSSRLRGRVNYGYTFGSGTRLTVV.

This chain uses TRBV10-3 with TRBJ2-5; 14 bases map to TRBD2. The CDR3 is made up of 16 amino acids. The germline V gene encodes CDR1 ENHRY and CDR2 SYGVKD. Trimming removed 3 bases from V and 4 bases from J; junction bases left unmatched: 4. The CDR3 here is CAISDTTSGRGETQYF. CDR3 nucleotide sequence: TGTGCCATCAGTGACACGACTAGCGGGAGGGGAGAGACCCAGTACTTC.

The CDR3 region has the DNA TGTGCCAGCAGCATCCGGGACAGGGGCGACGAGCAGTACTTC. Residues: CASSIRDRGDEQYF. This chain links TRBV3-1 (or the pseudogene TRBV3-2) with TRBJ2-7, with 10 bases lining up with TRBD1. The CDR3 sequence is 14 residues long. V trimming: 5 bases; J trimming: 5 bases; junction bases outside the gene matches: 6. Germline V gene data show CDR1 as LGHDT and CDR2 as YNNKEL (reference sequence).

V and J are TRBV30 and TRBJ2-7; D is uncertain. The V and J ends lost 3 bases and 2 bases respectively, with 11 bases between them. Germline values: CDR1 GTSNPN, CDR2 SVGIG (reference sequence). CDR3 length: 13 amino acids. The DNA for the CDR3 is TGTGCCTGGAGACGACACCAGCCCTACGAGCAGTACTTC. This encodes CAWRRHQPYEQYF.

J is TRBJ2-7 and V is TRBV28; 8 nucleotides align to TRBD1. Unmatched junction bases numbered 5, after V lost 5 bases and J lost 5 bases. This CDR3 spans 13 amino acids. Looked up from germline, CDR1 is MDHEN and CDR2 is SYDVKM. CDR3 sequence: CASSPQGAHEQYF. The CDR3 region has the DNA TGTGCCAGCAGTCCGCAGGGGGCGCACGAGCAGTACTTC.

The chain links TRBV5-1 to TRBJ1-4; TRBD1 matches 7 bases. The junction had 5 bases not matched to a gene; V was cut back by 8 bases and J by 4 bases. The CDR3 consists of 13 residues. Germline V gene lookup returns CDR1 SGHRS and CDR2 YFSETQ. CDR3 DNA sequence: TGCGCCAGTCAGGGGGGAGTTAATGAAAAACTGTTTTTT. It encodes CASQGGVNEKLFF.

This clone was seen more than once but under ten times. The CDR3 nucleotides read TGCGCCAGCAGCTTGGGGACAGGGAGAGAGCAGTACTTC. As protein: CASSLGTGREQYF. This sequence joins TRBV5-1 and TRBJ2-7; TRBD1 aligns across 8 bases. The germline V gene has CDR1 SGHRS and CDR2 YFSETQ. J gave up 7 bases and V 0 bases, and 3 bases lay outside the gene matches. The CDR3 has 13 residues.

The chain links TRBV6-5 to TRBJ1-1; D gene uncertain. Trimming shortened V by 5 bases and J by 4 bases, and 17 bases separated the two germline ends. There are 15 residues in the CDR3. Looked up from germline, CDR1 is MNHEY and CDR2 is SVGAGI. The CDR3 region is CASSPFGPEGTEAFF. CDR3 DNA: TGTGCCAGCAGTCCATTCGGGCCCGAGGGCACTGAAGCTTTCTTT.

This chain links TRBV4-1 with TRBJ1-1, with 7 bases that match TRBD1. J was trimmed by 3 bases and V by 4 bases; bases with no gene match: 5. This CDR3 has 14 residues. CDR1 and CDR2 from the germline V gene are MGHRA and YSYEKL. CDR3 sequence: CASSLEDRYTEAFF. The CDR3 nucleotides are TGCGCCAGCAGCCTAGAGGACAGGTACACTGAAGCTTTCTTT.

The gene calls are TRBV19 and TRBJ1-5; D gene unclear. Germline CDR1 LNHDA, CDR2 SQIVND (reference sequence). The CDR3 consists of 16 residues. V gave up 3 bases and J gave up 7 bases, with 19 bases separating them. CDR3 DNA sequence: TGTGCCAGTAGTATTTTTGGCACCCCCCCGGGGCAGCCCCAGCATTTT. This translates into CASSIFGTPPGQPQHF. The entire variable domain, with the rest obtained from reference TRBV19 and TRBJ1-5, is as follows: DGGITQSPKYLFRKEGQNVTLSCEQNLNHDAMYWYRQDPGQGLRLIYYSQIVNDFQKGDIAEGYSVSREKKESFPLTVTSAQKNPTAFYLCASSIFGTPPGQPQHFGDGTRLSIL.

This clone has more than one count but fewer than ten. The genes are TRBV9 and TRBJ2-3; 12 bases fit TRBD2. J lost 3 bases, V lost 4 bases, and 6 bases had no gene match. Germline V gene lookup returns CDR1 SGDLS and CDR2 YYNGEE. The CDR3 length is 16 residues. CDR3 residues: CASSPGLAGKTDTQYF. Written as DNA, the CDR3 is TGTGCCAGCAGCCCGGGACTAGCGGGTAAGACAGATACGCAGTATTTT. The full variable domain, in which reference TRBV9 and TRBJ2-3 provide the parts outside the CDR3, is DSGVTQTPKHLITATGQRVTLRCSPRSGDLSVYWYQQSLDQGLQFLIQYYNGEERAKGNILERFSAQQFPDLHSELNLSSLELGDSALYFCASSPGLAGKTDTQYFGPGTRLTVL.